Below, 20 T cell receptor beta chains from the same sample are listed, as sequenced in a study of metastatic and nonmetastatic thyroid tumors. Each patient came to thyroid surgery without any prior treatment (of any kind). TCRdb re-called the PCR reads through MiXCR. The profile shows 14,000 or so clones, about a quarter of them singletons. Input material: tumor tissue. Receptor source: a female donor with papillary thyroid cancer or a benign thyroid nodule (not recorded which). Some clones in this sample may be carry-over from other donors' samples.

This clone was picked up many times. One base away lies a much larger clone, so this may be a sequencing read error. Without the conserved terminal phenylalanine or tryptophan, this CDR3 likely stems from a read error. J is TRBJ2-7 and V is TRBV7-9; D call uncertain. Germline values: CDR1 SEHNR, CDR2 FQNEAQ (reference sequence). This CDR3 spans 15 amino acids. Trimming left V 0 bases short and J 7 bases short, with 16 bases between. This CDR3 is CASSLALGNIGEQYS. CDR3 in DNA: TGTGCCAGCAGCTTAGCGCTGGGTAACATTGGGGAGCAGTACTCC.

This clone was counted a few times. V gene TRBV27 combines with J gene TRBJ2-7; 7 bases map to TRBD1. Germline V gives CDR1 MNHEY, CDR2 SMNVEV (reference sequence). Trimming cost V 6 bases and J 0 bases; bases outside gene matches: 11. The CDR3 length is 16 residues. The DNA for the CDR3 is TGTGCCAGCAGCCCTAGGGGGCAGGGGGTCTCCTACGAGCAGTACTTC. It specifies CASSPRGQGVSYEQYF.

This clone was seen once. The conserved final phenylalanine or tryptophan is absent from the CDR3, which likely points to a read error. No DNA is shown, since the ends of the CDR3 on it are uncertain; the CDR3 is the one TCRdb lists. This chain's CDR3 is CASSEFFTPQRGTEDFL. The chain carries TRBV6-1 and TRBJ1-1; the DNA was not used to check the table's D call, TRBD1. The CDR3 has 17 amino acids, counting both end residues. Germline values: CDR1 MNHNS, CDR2 SASEGT.

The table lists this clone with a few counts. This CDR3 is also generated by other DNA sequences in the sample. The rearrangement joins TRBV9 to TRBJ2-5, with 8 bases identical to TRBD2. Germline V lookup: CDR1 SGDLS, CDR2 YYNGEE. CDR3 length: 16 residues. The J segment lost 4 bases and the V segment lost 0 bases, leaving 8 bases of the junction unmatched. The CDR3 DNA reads TGTGCCAGCAGCGTAGGGCCAGCGGGAGAGAGAGAGACCCAGTACTTC. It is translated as CASSVGPAGERETQYF.

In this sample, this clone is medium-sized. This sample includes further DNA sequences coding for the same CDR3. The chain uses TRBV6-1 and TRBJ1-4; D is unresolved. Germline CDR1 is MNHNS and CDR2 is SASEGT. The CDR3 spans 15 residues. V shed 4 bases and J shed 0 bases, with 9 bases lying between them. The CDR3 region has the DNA TGTGCCAGCAGTGGGCTAGGAGCAACTAATGAAAAACTGTTTTTT. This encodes CASSGLGATNEKLFF.

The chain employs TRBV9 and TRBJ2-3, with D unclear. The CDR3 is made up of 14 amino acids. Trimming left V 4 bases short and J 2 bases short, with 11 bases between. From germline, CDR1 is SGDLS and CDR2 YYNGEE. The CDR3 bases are TGTGCCAGCAGCCCCCTTGTGTCCACAGATACGCAGTATTTT. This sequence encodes CASSPLVSTDTQYF.

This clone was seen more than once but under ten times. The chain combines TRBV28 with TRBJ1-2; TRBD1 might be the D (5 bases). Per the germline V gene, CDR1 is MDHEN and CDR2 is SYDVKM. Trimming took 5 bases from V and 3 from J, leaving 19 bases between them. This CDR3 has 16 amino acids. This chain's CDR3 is CASSRGTGLGYYGYTF. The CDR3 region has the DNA TGTGCCAGCAGTCGAGGTACAGGTTTGGGTTACTATGGCTACACCTTC.

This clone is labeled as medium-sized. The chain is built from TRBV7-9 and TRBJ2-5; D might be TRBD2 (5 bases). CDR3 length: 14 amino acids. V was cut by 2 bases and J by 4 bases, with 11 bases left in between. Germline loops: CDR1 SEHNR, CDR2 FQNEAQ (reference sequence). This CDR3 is CASSLRGSRETQYF. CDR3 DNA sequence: TGTGCCAGCAGCTTAAGAGGGTCCCGAGAGACCCAGTACTTC.

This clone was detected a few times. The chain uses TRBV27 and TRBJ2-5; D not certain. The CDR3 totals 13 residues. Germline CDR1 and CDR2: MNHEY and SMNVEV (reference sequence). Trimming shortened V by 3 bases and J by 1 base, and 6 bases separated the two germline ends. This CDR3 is CASSFGSQETQYF. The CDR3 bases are TGTGCCAGCAGTTTCGGGTCCCAAGAGACCCAGTACTTC.

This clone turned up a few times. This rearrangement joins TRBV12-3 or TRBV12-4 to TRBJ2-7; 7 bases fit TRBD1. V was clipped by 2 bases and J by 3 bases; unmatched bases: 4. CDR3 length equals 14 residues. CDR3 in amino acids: CASSLRQGYYEQYF. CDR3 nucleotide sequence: TGTGCCAGCAGTTTAAGACAGGGATACTACGAGCAGTACTTC.

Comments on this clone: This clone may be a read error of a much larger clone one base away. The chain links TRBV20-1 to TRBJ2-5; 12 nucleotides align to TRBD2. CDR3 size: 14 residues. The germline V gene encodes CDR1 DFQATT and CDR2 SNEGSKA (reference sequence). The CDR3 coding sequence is TGCATCCTTCACCCCGGACTAGCGGGGCTTGCCCAGTACTTC. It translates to CILHPGLAGLAQYF.

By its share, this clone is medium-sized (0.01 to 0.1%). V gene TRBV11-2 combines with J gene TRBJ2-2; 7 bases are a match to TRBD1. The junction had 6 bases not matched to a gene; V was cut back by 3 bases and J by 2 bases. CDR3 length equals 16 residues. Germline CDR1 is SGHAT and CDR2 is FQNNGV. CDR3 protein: CASSFQTGSNTGELFF. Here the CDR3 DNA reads TGTGCCAGCAGCTTCCAGACAGGGTCTAACACCGGGGAGCTGTTTTTT.

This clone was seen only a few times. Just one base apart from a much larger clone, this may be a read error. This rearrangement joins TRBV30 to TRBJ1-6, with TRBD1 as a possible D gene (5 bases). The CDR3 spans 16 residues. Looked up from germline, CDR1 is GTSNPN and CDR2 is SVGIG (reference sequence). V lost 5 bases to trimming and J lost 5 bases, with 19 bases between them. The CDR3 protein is CAWAQSSWGDNSPLHF. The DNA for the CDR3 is TGTGCCTGGGCCCAGTCGTCGTGGGGCGATAATTCACCCCTCCACTTT.

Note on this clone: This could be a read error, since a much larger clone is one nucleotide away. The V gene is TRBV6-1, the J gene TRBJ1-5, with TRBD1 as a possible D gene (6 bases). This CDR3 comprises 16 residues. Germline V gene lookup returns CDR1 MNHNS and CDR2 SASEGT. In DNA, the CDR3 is TGTGCCAGCAGTGAAGGTGGCAGGGGATGGGTGCAGCCCCAGCTTTTT. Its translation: CASSEGGRGWVQPQLF.

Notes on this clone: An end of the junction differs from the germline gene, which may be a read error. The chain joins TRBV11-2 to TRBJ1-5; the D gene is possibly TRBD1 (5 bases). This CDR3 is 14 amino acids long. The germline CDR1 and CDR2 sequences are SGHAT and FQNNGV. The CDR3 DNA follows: TGTGCCAGCAGCTTAGAGGGGCTGTATCAGCCCCAGAATTTT. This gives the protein CASSLEGLYQPQNF.

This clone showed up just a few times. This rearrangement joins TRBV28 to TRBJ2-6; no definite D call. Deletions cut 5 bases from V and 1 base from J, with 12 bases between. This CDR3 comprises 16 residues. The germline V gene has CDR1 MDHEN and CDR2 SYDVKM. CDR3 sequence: CASSPTQRSGANVLTF. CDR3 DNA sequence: TGTGCCAGCAGTCCCACTCAGAGATCTGGGGCCAACGTCCTGACTTTC.

The CDR3 sequence: CASSPGRRMGEQYF. The CDR3 DNA is TGTGCCAGCAGCCCGGGACGTCGCATGGGCGAGCAGTACTTC. The chain employs TRBV6-1 and TRBJ2-7, with D perhaps matching TRBD1 or TRBD2 (5 bases each). Trimming cost V 6 bases and J 6 bases, with 18 bases left between them. The CDR3 is 14 amino acids. Per germline, CDR1 MNHNS and CDR2 SASEGT.

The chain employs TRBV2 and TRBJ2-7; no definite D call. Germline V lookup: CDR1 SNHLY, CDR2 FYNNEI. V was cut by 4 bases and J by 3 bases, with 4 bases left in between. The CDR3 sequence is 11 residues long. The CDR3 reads CASSALYEQYF. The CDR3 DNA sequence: TGTGCCAGCAGTGCCCTCTACGAGCAGTACTTC.

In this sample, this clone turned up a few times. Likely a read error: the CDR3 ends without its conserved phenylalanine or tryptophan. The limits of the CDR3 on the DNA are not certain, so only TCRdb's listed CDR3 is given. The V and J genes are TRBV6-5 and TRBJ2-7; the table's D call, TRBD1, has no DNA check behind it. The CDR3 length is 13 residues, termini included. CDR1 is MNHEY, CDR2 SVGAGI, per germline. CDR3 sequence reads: CANSYSTGGVTYS.

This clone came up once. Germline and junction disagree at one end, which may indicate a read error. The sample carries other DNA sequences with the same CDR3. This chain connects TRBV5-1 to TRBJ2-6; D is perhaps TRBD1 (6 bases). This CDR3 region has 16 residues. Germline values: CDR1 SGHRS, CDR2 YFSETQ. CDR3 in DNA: TGCGCCAGCGGCTTGGTGAAGGGCTCAGGGGCCAACGTCCTTACTTTC. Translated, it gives CASGLVKGSGANVLTF.